The subject of this entry is one T cell receptor (beta chain). This sample is part of a study of blood T cell repertoires in COVID-19. Study as a whole: T cells, B-cell-depleted T cells, or PBMCs provided the cDNA or gDNA that served as material.

In the original workflow: By means of reference gene primer amplification, nucleated cell counts were estimated. TCRdb keeps only in-frame clones here, not all; method: immunoSEQ multiplex PCR. V, J and clone size derive from that table, while D and trimming were established from the DNA sequence. Of a few hundred thousand clones listed, roughly 83% are singletons. Looked up from germline, CDR1 is MDHEN and CDR2 is SYDVKM. The J segment lost 8 bases and the V segment lost 5 bases, leaving 6 bases of the junction unmatched. CDR3 length equals 13 residues. This rearrangement joins TRBV28 to TRBJ1-2; TRBD1 agrees at 9 bases. The specimen sequenced was peripheral blood. This clonotype originated in a man older than 75 with acute or convalescent COVID-19. CDR3 nucleotides: TGTGCCAGCAGTCCAAGGGACAGGGCGGGCTACACCTTC. Protein product: CASSPRDRAGYTF.